The TCR beta chain described here comes from a study of T cells in Graves' hyperthyroidism and ophthalmopathy. In the study overall: Peripheral blood was taken when the disease was first diagnosed, before any treatment began. Study-wide results and limits: Before onset, by a median of about six months, the model predicted ophthalmopathy.

This clonotype was counted ten times or more. Its antigen is undetermined. The germline V gene encodes CDR1 SGHRS and CDR2 YFSETQ. The CDR3 runs to 13 residues. V dropped 5 bases and J dropped 7 bases, with 16 bases sitting between them. Amplification of TCR beta CDR3 regions was performed using RNA transcripts as template. The primer set for the first-round RT-PCR of the TCR CDR3 was HTBI. TCRdb re-derived calls from the multiplex PCR reads in MiXCR, one entry per CDR3 protein. This sample carries 300,000 to 450,000 distinct CDR3 sequences, around 13% of them seen once, and the ten largest clones take approximately 10%. For Graves' hyperthyroidism to be stable, ophthalmopathy could not progress within 18 months. Participants, patients aged 18 to 65, had newly diagnosed hyperthyroidism with a duration under 2 months.

The sequenced sample was blood. This clonotype was sampled from a woman aged 55-69 years with Graves' hyperthyroidism. This chain joins TRBV5-1 and TRBJ2-7, with no clear D. The CDR3 region has the DNA TGCGCCAGCAGTCCGGGTCTTTTCGGGGAGCAGTACTTC. It specifies CASSPGLFGEQYF.